What follows are 6 T cell receptor beta chains derived from one specimen sequenced in a study of blood T cell repertoires in COVID-19. Using immunoSEQ multiplex PCR, the repertoire was profiled, and TCRdb retains in-frame clones only, with some absent. The table lists 55,000 to 65,000 clones, 70% to 85% of them singletons. What was sequenced was peripheral blood. Receptors were obtained from a man aged 55 to 70 with acute or convalescent COVID-19.

As for this clone: Germline and junction disagree at one end, which may indicate a read error. This specimen includes other DNA sequences encoding the same CDR3. This chain links TRBV4-1 with TRBJ2-7; 7 positions agree with TRBD1. Germline CDR1 and CDR2: MGHRA and YSYEKL. The CDR3 covers 16 residues. CDR3 protein: CASSQEHGTENYEQYF. The CDR3, as DNA: TGCGCCAGTAGCCAAGAGCATGGGACAGAAAACTACGAGCAGTACTTC.

The rearrangement joins TRBV27 to TRBJ1-5, with a weak D call TRBD1 (6 bases). The CDR3 has 17 amino acids. The V end was cut by 3 bases, the J end by 1 base, with 16 bases between. Looked up from germline, CDR1 is MNHEY and CDR2 is SMNVEV (reference sequence). The CDR3 loop is CASSFGQGPLSNQPQHF. The CDR3, as DNA: TGTGCCAGCAGTTTTGGGCAGGGGCCTTTGAGCAATCAGCCCCAGCATTTT.

This chain connects TRBV29-1 to TRBJ1-2; TRBD1 agrees at 10 bases. Germline CDR1 is SQVTM and CDR2 is ANQGSEA. This CDR3 spans 13 amino acids. The J segment lost 8 bases and the V segment lost 5 bases, leaving 8 bases of the junction unmatched. CDR3 coding DNA: TGCAGCGTTACTTTCGGACAGGGGGGAGGCTACACCTTC. It specifies CSVTFGQGGGYTF.

The chain couples TRBV7-8 to TRBJ2-2, with 8 bases lining up with TRBD1. Germline trimming cut 3 bases from V and 2 bases from J; bases unmatched to any gene: 11. Germline V gene data show CDR1 as SGHVS and CDR2 as FQNEAQ. The CDR3 has 18 residues. The CDR3 sequence is CASSFQDRAGVNTGELFF. The CDR3 nucleotides are TGTGCCAGCAGCTTCCAGGACAGGGCCGGGGTTAACACCGGGGAGCTGTTTTTT.

CDR3 in DNA: TGTGCCAGCACCAAAAAGGGACATCCCGGCTCATACGAGCAGTACTTC. Encoded protein: CASTKKGHPGSYEQYF. The chain carries TRBV21-1 and TRBJ2-7; TRBD1 is the table's D call, not checked against the DNA. TRBV21-1 counts as a pseudogene. The CDR3 is made up of 16 amino acids.

Only one count was recorded for this clone. The gene calls are TRBV5-1 and TRBJ1-1, with 7 bases aligning to TRBD1. The CDR3 spans 16 residues. V was clipped by 5 bases and J by 0 bases; unmatched bases: 10. CDR1 SGHRS and CDR2 YFSETQ come from the germline V gene. The CDR3 nucleotides read TGCGCCAGCAGTTATACGGGACAGCTTATGAACACTGAAGCTTTCTTT. It is translated as CASSYTGQLMNTEAFF.